The 23 T cell receptor beta chains given below trace back to one sample, sequenced in a study of shared clonotypes between healthy human individuals. Assay: immunoSEQ multiplex PCR; the TCRdb copy retains only in-frame clones and omits some. In the table there are about 1 million clones, about three quarters of which are singletons. The sequenced sample was memory CD4+ T cells sorted from blood. Subset given: CD45RA-negative fraction. Source of these receptors: a man between 18 and 35 years old in good health.

This clone was seen more than once but under ten times. Additional DNA sequences in this sample encode the identical CDR3. This chain links TRBV18 with TRBJ1-1; TRBD1 might be the D (6 bases). Looked up from germline, CDR1 is KGHSH and CDR2 is LQKENI. Trimming pared 6 bases from V and 1 base from J, leaving 9 bases between. CDR3 length equals 13 residues. CDR3 sequence reads: CASSSGQNTEAFF. DNA for the CDR3: TGTGCCAGCTCCTCGGGACAGAACACTGAAGCTTTCTTT.

With regard to this clone: The same CDR3 arises from other DNA sequences in this sample as well. The chain's CDR3 is CASSQDTFTGRVEKLFF. The CDR3, as DNA: TGCGCCAGCAGCCAAGATACTTTTACAGGGCGAGTTGAAAAACTGTTTTTT. This chain connects TRBV4-3 to TRBJ1-4, with D perhaps matching TRBD1 (6 bases). There are 17 residues in the CDR3. Germline V gene lookup returns CDR1 LGHNA and CDR2 YSLEER. The V end lost 0 bases, the J end lost 7 bases, and 18 bases lay between the germline ends.

Only a few counts were recorded for this clone. Additional DNA sequences in this sample encode the identical CDR3. J is TRBJ1-2 and V is TRBV6-5; weak D call: TRBD1 (5 bases). The ends were cut back, 6 bases at V and 8 bases at J, with 10 bases in the middle. The length of the CDR3 is 11 residues. From germline, CDR1 is MNHEY and CDR2 SVGAGI. The CDR3 DNA sequence: TGTGCCAGCAGCTCAGGGTACGGCTACACCTTC. This translates into CASSSGYGYTF.

This clone showed up many times. CDR3 DNA: TGTGCCAGCAGTTACTATAGTGACGGGACAGGTCATGGCTACACCTTC. Translating gives CASSYYSDGTGHGYTF. J is TRBJ1-2 and V is TRBV6-5; 8 bases are a match to TRBD1. J was trimmed by 6 bases and V by 1 base; bases with no gene match: 10. This CDR3 contains 16 residues. Germline CDR1 is MNHEY and CDR2 is SVGAGI.

This clone was seen only a few times. The chain uses TRBV4-3 and TRBJ2-3; D unresolved. From germline, CDR1 is LGHNA and CDR2 YSLEER. The CDR3 totals 17 residues. V was pared by 0 bases and J by 2 bases, with 15 bases between. The CDR3 DNA reads TGCGCCAGCAGCCAAGATCGATCCGACTCCTACACAGATACGCAGTATTTT. This sequence encodes CASSQDRSDSYTDTQYF.

The chain employs TRBV23-1 and TRBJ2-3; D gene unclear. TRBV23-1 is flagged as an ORF with uncertain function. The V and J ends lost 0 bases and 2 bases respectively, with 9 bases between them. There are 15 residues in the CDR3. CDR3 loop: CASSQSRSFTDTQYF. Here the CDR3 DNA reads TGCGCCAGCAGTCAATCCAGGTCTTTCACAGATACGCAGTATTTT.

The genes are TRBV4-3 and TRBJ2-7; D is unresolved. This CDR3 region has 13 residues. V was clipped by 1 base and J by 6 bases, with 10 bases between them. From germline, CDR1 is LGHNA and CDR2 YSLEER. The CDR3 DNA sequence: TGCGCCAGCAGCCAAGGTTCGGATAGCGAGCAGTACTTC. It yields the protein CASSQGSDSEQYF.

In its sample, this clone was seen once. This sample also contains other DNA sequences that code for the same CDR3. The chain combines TRBV9 with TRBJ2-5; D gene uncertain. Trimming took off 0 bases at V and 2 bases at J, with 5 bases between the two ends. The germline gives CDR1 SGDLS, CDR2 YYNGEE. This CDR3 is 13 amino acids long. CDR3: CASSVGLQETQYF. The DNA for the CDR3 is TGTGCCAGCAGCGTAGGTTTACAAGAGACCCAGTACTTC.

This CDR3 reads CSVEGSPQGTGHSGEYGYTF. The CDR3 DNA follows: TGCAGCGTTGAAGGGAGTCCTCAAGGGACAGGGCACTCGGGGGAATATGGCTACACCTTC. This rearrangement joins TRBV29-1 to TRBJ1-2, with 9 bases lining up with TRBD1. Trimming at V came to 1 base and at J to 5 bases, leaving 23 bases not matched to a gene. Looked up from germline, CDR1 is SQVTM and CDR2 is ANQGSEA. There are 20 residues in the CDR3.

The V call is TRBV18, the J call TRBJ1-5, with D unresolved. There are 12 residues in the CDR3. In germline, CDR1 is KGHSH, CDR2 LQKENI. Trimming removed 5 bases at V and 4 bases at J, with 6 bases between. The CDR3 protein is CASSEKNQPQHF. CDR3 DNA: TGTGCCAGCTCAGAGAAAAATCAGCCCCAGCATTTT.

The chain joins TRBV2 to TRBJ1-5; 10 positions agree with TRBD1. This CDR3 is 14 amino acids long. Trimming removed 6 bases from V and 6 bases from J; junction bases left unmatched: 5. CDR1 and CDR2 (germline): SNHLY, FYNNEI. The CDR3, as DNA: TGTGCCAGCAGCCGGGACAGGGGCTCTCAGCCCCAGCATTTT. This codes for CASSRDRGSQPQHF.

V and J are TRBV5-1 and TRBJ2-1; D remains unclear. Trimming cost V 0 bases and J 7 bases, with 11 bases left between them. Per germline, CDR1 SGHRS and CDR2 YFSETQ. The CDR3 spans 14 residues. Here the CDR3 DNA reads TGCGCCAGCAGCTTGGCCGTTAGCAAGAATGAGCAGTTCTTC. The encoded protein is CASSLAVSKNEQFF.

The chain is built from TRBV28 and TRBJ1-1, with TRBD1 matching 9 bases. CDR1 and CDR2 (germline): MDHEN, SYDVKM. This CDR3 is built from 14 residues. Trimming cost V 3 bases and J 3 bases; bases outside gene matches: 2. For the CDR3, the DNA is TGTGCCAGCAGTTTGACAGGGGGGTACACTGAAGCTTTCTTT. This codes for CASSLTGGYTEAFF.

This chain links TRBV29-1 with TRBJ2-5; D may be TRBD1 (6 bases). There are 12 residues in the CDR3. Looked up from germline, CDR1 is SQVTM and CDR2 is ANQGSEA. V shed 2 bases and J shed 4 bases, with 8 bases lying between them. In DNA form, the CDR3 reads TGCAGCGTTGAACAGGGGCGAGAGACCCAGTACTTC. Its translation: CSVEQGRETQYF.

V usage is TRBV5-1 and J usage is TRBJ1-4; 7 bases match TRBD1. The CDR3 is 14 amino acids. Losses at the gene ends were 4 bases for V and 5 bases for J; bases not matched to a gene: 5. Germline V gives CDR1 SGHRS, CDR2 YFSETQ. The chain's CDR3 is CASSIGTENEKLFF. The CDR3, as DNA: TGCGCCAGCAGCATCGGGACAGAAAATGAAAAACTGTTTTTT.

This chain joins TRBV7-2 and TRBJ2-3; D gene ambiguous. The CDR3 runs to 14 residues. Deletions cut 4 bases from V and 3 bases from J, with 11 bases between. CDR1 and CDR2 from the germline V gene are SGHTA and FQGNSA. The CDR3 coding sequence is TGTGCCAGCAGCTCGCGTCCTGGGACAGATACGCAGTATTTT. Protein: CASSSRPGTDTQYF.

CDR3: CASTRSGSSGDTQYF. Written as DNA, the CDR3 is TGTGCCAGCACCCGTAGCGGGAGTTCGGGAGATACGCAGTATTTT. The J gene is TRBJ2-3, the V gene TRBV6-5; TRBD2 agrees at 9 bases. Germline values: CDR1 MNHEY, CDR2 SVGAGI. The V segment lost 7 bases and the J segment 5 bases; nucleotides outside the gene matches: 10. The CDR3 length is 15 residues.

The chain carries TRBV9 and TRBJ1-5; the D is unclear. Germline V gene lookup returns CDR1 SGDLS and CDR2 YYNGEE. Trimming removed 3 bases at V and 1 base at J, with 14 bases between. The CDR3 is made up of 16 amino acids. The CDR3 loop reads CASSAGSGYSNQPQHF. CDR3 coding DNA: TGTGCCAGCAGCGCCGGTTCCGGGTACAGCAATCAGCCCCAGCATTTT. The whole variable domain, filled in from reference TRBV9 and TRBJ1-5, reads DSGVTQTPKHLITATGQRVTLRCSPRSGDLSVYWYQQSLDQGLQFLIQYYNGEERAKGNILERFSAQQFPDLHSELNLSSLELGDSALYFCASSAGSGYSNQPQHFGDGTRLSIL.

This clone appeared a single time. CDR3 coding DNA: TGCGCCAGCAGCCAACAGGCGGGAGAGACCCAGTACTTC. Amino acids: CASSQQAGETQYF. The chain couples TRBV4-3 to TRBJ2-5; TRBD2 might be the D (5 bases). CDR3 length: 13 residues. V was shortened by 2 bases and J by 4 bases, with 8 bases between the two germline ends. CDR1 and CDR2 (germline): LGHNA, YSLEER.

The gene calls are TRBV5-8 and TRBJ2-7; 8 bases match TRBD1. Unmatched junction bases numbered 14, after V lost 7 bases and J lost 2 bases. Germline V gene lookup returns CDR1 SGHTS and CDR2 YDEGEE. CDR3 size: 16 residues. CDR3 region: CASLRRRQGTAYEQYF. In DNA, the CDR3 is TGTGCCAGCCTTAGAAGGCGACAGGGGACCGCCTACGAGCAGTACTTC.

The chain has TRBV7-9 and TRBJ1-4; D is unclear. Per germline, CDR1 SEHNR and CDR2 FQNEAQ (reference sequence). The CDR3 has 14 amino acids. V lost 2 bases, J lost 4 bases, and 8 bases lay in between. CDR3 amino acids: CASSLSGFNEKLFF. The CDR3 nucleotides are TGTGCCAGCAGCTTATCGGGGTTTAATGAAAAACTGTTTTTT.

Turning to this clone: A read error is possible here, since a much larger clone lies one base away. Other DNA sequences in the same sample also yield this CDR3. The J gene is TRBJ2-2, the V gene TRBV5-8, with 9 bases fitting TRBD2. The germline gives CDR1 SGHTS, CDR2 YDEGEE. The CDR3 is 16 amino acids. The CDR3 coding sequence is TGTGCTAGCAGCTTCGTGAGCGGGGGGATCACCGGGGAGCTGTTTTTT. It yields the protein CASSFVSGGITGELFF.

The chain carries TRBV6-1 and TRBJ1-5, with D perhaps TRBD1 (5 bases). CDR1 is MNHNS and CDR2 is SASEGT in the germline V gene. The CDR3 spans 19 residues. Trimming took 2 bases from V and 0 from J, leaving 20 bases between them. CDR3: CASSETRGRITYSNQPQHF. For the CDR3, the DNA is TGTGCCAGCAGTGAAACTCGGGGACGGATAACCTATAGCAATCAGCCCCAGCATTTT.